Below are 4 T cell receptor beta chains sequenced from a single sample in a study of blood T cells in healthy people across ages. The use of a sample-barcoded 5' primer and a J-beta primer mix characterized a second PCR of roughly 6 to 12 cycles. TCRdb re-analysed the 5' RACE reads in MiXCR, keeping a single row per CDR3 protein. Here the sample spans some 1.1 million distinct CDR3 sequences, less than 45% being singletons. Specimen: blood. The receptors here all came from a man in his late teens or twenties in good health.

This clonotype was picked up a small number of times. The V and J genes are TRBV7-2 and TRBJ2-3; possibly TRBD1 or TRBD2 for D (5 bases each). Germline V lookup: CDR1 SGHTA, CDR2 FQGNSA. The CDR3 length is 15 residues. V was cut by 3 bases and J by 5 bases, with 15 bases left in between. The CDR3 DNA reads as TGTGCCAGCAGCTTCCGGGACGTAGGATTAGATACGCAGTATTTT. Its translation: CASSFRDVGLDTQYF.

The V and J genes are TRBV18 and TRBJ2-5; D remains unclear. CDR3 length: 13 amino acids. In germline, CDR1 is KGHSH, CDR2 LQKENI. Trimming stripped 0 bases from V and 4 bases from J, with 6 bases between. This CDR3 reads CASSPPLAETQYF. DNA for the CDR3: TGTGCCAGCTCACCACCGTTGGCAGAGACCCAGTACTTC.

This chain uses TRBV4-2 with TRBJ2-3; 8 bases align to TRBD1. The CDR3 is 18 amino acids. Germline CDR1 LGHNA, CDR2 YNFKEQ. J lost 2 bases, V lost 2 bases, and 12 bases had no gene match. The CDR3 DNA sequence: TGTGCCAGCAGCCAATGGATTAGAGGACAGGGCCTCACAGATACGCAGTATTTT. This gives the protein CASSQWIRGQGLTDTQYF.

There are many counts of this clonotype. The chain is built from TRBV7-2 and TRBJ2-3; D is perhaps TRBD1 (6 bases). V lost 5 bases, J lost 5 bases, and 11 bases lay in between. CDR1 is SGHTA, CDR2 FQGNSA, per germline. The CDR3 runs 13 residues. This CDR3 reads CASSHPDRDTQYF. In DNA form, the CDR3 reads TGTGCCAGCAGCCACCCGGACAGAGATACGCAGTATTTT.